The text below deals with one T cell receptor beta chain. The antigen it recognizes is unknown. Base qualities are not provided; no much larger clone lies one nucleotide away. This specimen belongs to a study of shared clonotypes between healthy human individuals (dated by TCRdb to 2018 to 2021). About the study as a whole: Three men and a couple of women, aged 18 to 49 years, made up the cohort. To estimate repertoire size and how much clonotype sharing occurs between individuals, the study deeply sequenced the blood TCR repertoires of five healthy adults. Each donor's leukapheresis produced roughly between about 0.9 and 9.5 billion PBMCs. For each donor, three plates each were used for CD4 naive and CD4 memory, two plates were used for CD8 naive, and one plate was used for CD8 memory. To increase sequencing depth and limit assay-specific biases, different laboratories used diverse techniques to prepare libraries and sequence TCR repertoires.

Using the deep immunoSEQ assay, multiplex PCR amplified TCR CDR3 regions from genomic DNA. Extracted genomic DNA from each cell subset was spread evenly across all wells of several immunoSEQ 96-well plates, with each plate serving as a replicate. For sorted subsets, approximately 0.2 ug of genomic DNA, equivalent to around 31,000 T cell genomes, went into each replicate PCR. Purified libraries were quantified with a Qubit 3.0 fluorometer, sized on a Bioanalyzer 2100, and re-quantified with the KAPA Library Quantification kit. A separate single-read 150-cycle Illumina NextSeq 550 flow cell was used to sequence each immunoSEQ 96-well plate. The original pipeline was this. The immunoSEQ output contained only junctional sequences without quality scores, so filtering could not match that applied to full-length reads. To assign V/J genes and CDR3, sequences were annotated against IMGT germline references using PyIR, a Python wrapper for IgBLAST v1.9. Reads were filtered out if the reads had weak V/J assignments (E-value above 1e-6), no CDR3, stop codons, out-of-frame junctions, or ambiguous translated residues. V3J clonotypes were defined by identical inferred V gene, J gene, and CDR3 amino acid sequence. Percentage overlap between repertoires was computed as shared unique clonotypes divided by the size of the smaller repertoire. Repertoire richness was assessed with RTK rarefaction, the Chao1 estimator, and Recon v2.1 estimates of unobserved clonotypes. For all TCRbeta clonotypes obtained by the gDNA method from four donors, generation probabilities were computed with OLGA. TCRdb stores this immuneACCESS table with in-frame sequences only. Part of the clones is absent; in the studies checked, under half of the shortfall reflects unresolved V genes, and no reason is known for the rest. The V and J calls and the clone size are those of that table, but D and trimming were determined from the DNA. The sample table records 2 million to 2.5 million clones; 95% of these occur just once. The ten largest clones take up about 0.13% of the sample.

Healthy HIV-negative adults with no recently reported acute infections or vaccinations were included as donors. Only Caucasian adults living in Nashville, Tennessee, USA were represented among the donors. Magnetic negative selection was used to enrich CD4+ T cells, after which naive cells were positively selected on CD45RA and the negative fraction became the memory subset. Blood was obtained by leukapheresis, after which PBMCs were separated by Ficoll-Histopaque density gradient centrifugation and cryopreserved in liquid nitrogen vapor phase. Analytical flow cytometry was used to check the purity and quantity of every magnetically sorted T cell population. Genomic DNA was isolated from each sorted fraction and quantified by UV absorbance on a Nanodrop 2000c. What the research found in general, with its limitations: Because the study included only a small number of donors, the genetic and exposure-history diversity represented was limited. Sampling was restricted to blood, and TCR repertoires in tissue are likely to differ from TCR repertoires in blood. Larger estimated clonotype richness was generally found for naive subsets than for memory subsets. Approximately 5% of naive CD4, 3% to 3.5% of naive CD8, approximately 2.2% of memory CD4, and about 0.4% of memory CD8 clonotypes were shared across several donors. Higher generation probabilities were observed for clonotypes shared by all four sorted-subset donors than for non-shared clonotypes. Based on pairwise subsampling, the degree of clonotype sharing among donors was expected to be affected by sequencing depth. Even with the large sequencing depth, rarefaction of the sorted-subset datasets indicated that sequencing was incomplete.

Trimming removed 4 bases from V and 3 bases from J, leaving 7 bases between the germline ends. CDR1 and CDR2 (MNHEY, SVGAGI) derive from the germline V gene. The CDR3 measures 14 amino acids from cysteine to phenylalanine. The entry retains the CDR3 DNA only, 42 bases that are in frame from base 1. The V and J genes are TRBV6-5 and TRBJ2-6; the D gene is not confidently resolved. This clonotype originated in a man between 18 and 29 years old in good health. Sequencing was performed on naive CD4+ T cells sorted from blood. The cell subset or site label corresponds to: CD45RA+ positively selected. The base sequence is TGTGCCAGCAGTTTTGGGTTTGGGGCCAACGTCCTGACTTTC. Translation gives CASSFGFGANVLTF.